The rows below give T cell receptor beta chains drawn from one sample of a study of T cells in Graves' hyperthyroidism and ophthalmopathy. TCRdb recomputed calls from the multiplex PCR reads with MiXCR, one row per CDR3 protein. The top ten hold roughly 60% of the sample, which has roughly 250,000 distinct CDR3 sequences, roughly 22% seen once. Sequencing was performed on blood. The receptors were gathered from a man in his thirties or forties with Graves' ophthalmopathy. Each CDR3 is given with its conserved first and last residue. D genes are given only for firm matches. Clone size, where shown, is once, few, many, or a class for clones that have expanded.

cdr3_nt	cdr3_aa	d_call	cdr3_length	v_call	j_call	clone_size
TGTGCCAGCAGTCGGGCCCTAGAGACCCAGTACTTC	CASSRALETQYF	-	12	TRBV6-1	TRBJ2-5	few
TGTGCCAGCAGTTTTAGACTAACTAGCACAGATACGCAGTATTTT	CASSFRLTSTDTQYF	-	15	TRBV12-3/TRBV12-4	TRBJ2-3	few
TGTGCCAGCGGGGGGCCAGATACGCAGTATTTT	CASGGPDTQYF	-	11	TRBV2	TRBJ2-3	many
TGTGCCAGCAGCCCCACCCTACTGGGGAATTCACCCCTCCACTTT	CASSPTLLGNSPLHF	-	15	TRBV11-2	TRBJ1-6	few
TGCAGCGTTGACAGCGGGACTAGCTCCTACGAGCAGTACTTC	CSVDSGTSSYEQYF	TRBD2	14	TRBV29-1	TRBJ2-7	-
TGCAGCGTTGAGACCATCGGACGAGATACGCAGTATTTT	CSVETIGRDTQYF	-	13	TRBV29-1	TRBJ2-3	few
TGTGCCACCAGCAGAGAAGGACGGGGGCAAAGTACAGCTTTCTTT	CATSREGRGQSTAFF	-	15	TRBV15	TRBJ1-1	few
TGTGCCAGCAGTATTCTAGGGCCCGGCGGGGAGCTGTTTTTT	CASSILGPGGELFF	-	14	TRBV6-1	TRBJ2-2	once
TGCAGTGCTAGAGAATGGACAGGAGAGGCCGGGGAGCTGTTTTTT	CSAREWTGEAGELFF	TRBD1	15	TRBV20-1	TRBJ2-2	-
TGTGCCAGCAGCGTAGATGAGGGGAAGACCCAGTACTTC	CASSVDEGKTQYF	-	13	TRBV9	TRBJ2-5	-
TGTGCCAGCAGCTTAGGCGGGGGGGTATACAATGAGCAGTTCTTC	CASSLGGGVYNEQFF	TRBD2	15	TRBV7-2	TRBJ2-1	-
TGTGCCAGCAGCTTAAACAGGGGTTCCTACGAGCAGTACTTC	CASSLNRGSYEQYF	TRBD1	14	TRBV11-2	TRBJ2-7	many
TGCGCCAGCAGCTTGACAGGGGGGGGACTATCCTCCTACGAGCAGTACTTC	CASSLTGGGLSSYEQYF	-	17	TRBV5-1	TRBJ2-7	few
TGTGCCAGCCAGGGGGATGGCTACGAGCAGTACTTC	CASQGDGYEQYF	TRBD1	12	TRBV7-9	TRBJ2-7	-
TGTGCCAGCTCACCATCTCAGGGCTACGAGCAGTACTTC	CASSPSQGYEQYF	-	13	TRBV18	TRBJ2-7	many
TGTGCCAGCAGCTTAGAGAGGCAAGATACGCAGTATTTT	CASSLERQDTQYF	-	13	TRBV7-9	TRBJ2-3	-
TGTGCCAGCAGCTTAGTGGCAGCCCTTCCCACCGGGGAGCTGTTTTTT	CASSLVAALPTGELFF	-	16	TRBV7-9	TRBJ2-2	-
TGTGCCAGCTCACCAGGGAAGGGTTACACTGAAGCTTTCTTT	CASSPGKGYTEAFF	-	14	TRBV18	TRBJ1-1	many
TGCAGCGTTGGCGTGTCTAGCGGAAAAGAGACCCAGTACTTC	CSVGVSSGKETQYF	TRBD2	14	TRBV29-1	TRBJ2-5	-
TGCAGTGCTAGAACCGGGACTAGCGGTCCCTACAATGAGCAGTTCTTC	CSARTGTSGPYNEQFF	TRBD2	16	TRBV20-1	TRBJ2-1	-
TGTGCCAGCAGACTAGCCTCCACCCAGTACTTC	CASRLASTQYF	-	11	TRBV28	TRBJ2-5	few
TGCAGTGCTAGAGATCCCGGGCGGGGCGCTGAAGCTTTCTTT	CSARDPGRGAEAFF	-	14	TRBV20-1	TRBJ1-1	many
TGCAGTGCTAGAGATCGAAGCGGGAGGGCCATCAATGAGCAGTTCTTC	CSARDRSGRAINEQFF	TRBD2	16	TRBV20-1	TRBJ2-1	few
TGCGCCAGCAGCTTGGTCCTTCAAACCGGGGAGCTGTTTTTT	CASSLVLQTGELFF	-	14	TRBV5-1	TRBJ2-2	-
TGTGCCAGCAGCTGGCGACAGGGGGCTGAAGCTTTCTTT	CASSWRQGAEAFF	TRBD1	13	TRBV14	TRBJ1-1	few
TGTGCCAGCAGTGGGTACCGGGACAGTATCTACGAGCAGTACTTC	CASSGYRDSIYEQYF	TRBD1	15	TRBV2	TRBJ2-7	-
TGTGCCAGCAGCCCTAGCGGGAGGGCCCTAGGTAATGAGCAGTTCTTC	CASSPSGRALGNEQFF	TRBD2	16	TRBV7-3	TRBJ2-1	many
TGTGCCTGGAGTGTGGGGAGAGCCACTGAAGCTTTCTTT	CAWSVGRATEAFF	-	13	TRBV30	TRBJ1-1	many
TGCAGTGCTAGCGGGGGAGTCTATGGCTACACCTTC	CSASGGVYGYTF	-	12	TRBV20-1	TRBJ1-2	-
TGTGCCAGCAGTGTTATGGCTGAGGATACGCAGTATTTT	CASSVMAEDTQYF	-	13	TRBV2	TRBJ2-3	-
TGCAGTGCTAGTGGGCCCCGGGGAAACACCATATATTTT	CSASGPRGNTIYF	-	13	TRBV20-1	TRBJ1-3	-
TGTGCCAGCTCACCATGGGAGATCTCTGGAAACACCATATATTTT	CASSPWEISGNTIYF	-	15	TRBV18	TRBJ1-3	few
TGTGCCAGTAGCCTCAGATCAACCTCTGGAAACACCATATATTTT	CASSLRSTSGNTIYF	-	15	TRBV7-8	TRBJ1-3	few
TGTGCCAGCAGCCAAGATCCCCCAGCGGGAGGGCCGAGGGAGCAGTACTTC	CASSQDPPAGGPREQYF	TRBD2	17	TRBV3-1	TRBJ2-7	-
TGTGCCAGCTCGACAGGGGAAGGCTCCTACGAGCAGTACTTC	CASSTGEGSYEQYF	TRBD1	14	TRBV18	TRBJ2-7	-
TGTGCCAGCAGCCCAGGACTAGCGGGAGGGCCGGGCTACGAGCAGTACTTC	CASSPGLAGGPGYEQYF	TRBD2	17	TRBV11-1	TRBJ2-7	-
TGTGCCAGCAGCTTTGTTGAGGCGAACACCGGGGAGCTGTTTTTT	CASSFVEANTGELFF	-	15	TRBV7-9	TRBJ2-2	-
TGTGCCACTTCTAGGGGTGCTGAAGCTTTCTTT	CATSRGAEAFF	-	11	TRBV6-1	TRBJ1-1	-
TGTGCCGGAGCCAGACAGGGCACAGATACGCAGTATTTT	CAGARQGTDTQYF	-	13	TRBV2	TRBJ2-3	-
TGTGCCAGCTCACCCCAGGGAATTGAGACTGAAGCTTTCTTT	CASSPQGIETEAFF	-	14	TRBV18	TRBJ1-1	many
TGTGCCAGCAGTTTGTCGGCGCCCTGGGCCGAGCAGTACTTC	CASSLSAPWAEQYF	-	14	TRBV12-3/TRBV12-4	TRBJ2-7	many
TGTGCCTGGAGTGTACGAATTGCGGGAGTTGAGCAGTTCTTC	CAWSVRIAGVEQFF	TRBD2	14	TRBV30	TRBJ2-1	many
TGTGCCAGCAGTTTGCTGGCAGATACGCAGTATTTT	CASSLLADTQYF	-	12	TRBV6-2/TRBV6-3	TRBJ2-3	-
TGTGCCAGCACTATAGAGGGGCCAGCTAACTATGGCTACACCTTC	CASTIEGPANYGYTF	-	15	TRBV6-2/TRBV6-3	TRBJ1-2	few
TGTGCCAGCAGCCCCTACAGGGGCGGCAATCAGCCCCAGCATTTT	CASSPYRGGNQPQHF	TRBD1	15	TRBV5-8	TRBJ1-5	few
TGTGCCAGCTGCTCCTTGGACAGAGGATCACCCCTCCACTTT	CASCSLDRGSPLHF	-	14	TRBV28	TRBJ1-6	-
TGCGCCAGCAGCCCGAGAACTTCAGGGGCCTGGACATACGAGCAGTACTTC	CASSPRTSGAWTYEQYF	-	17	TRBV5-1	TRBJ2-7	many
TGTGCCAGCAGCCCCGGGGGAGGGGGCTACGAGCAGTACTTC	CASSPGGGGYEQYF	-	14	TRBV11-2	TRBJ2-7	once
TGTGCCAGCATTCGTGGGACGGGCCACAATCAGCCCCAGCATTTT	CASIRGTGHNQPQHF	-	15	TRBV6-1	TRBJ1-5	few
TGTGCCAGCAGTCCCGGGACAGGGATCGAGCAGTACTTC	CASSPGTGIEQYF	TRBD1	13	TRBV12-3/TRBV12-4	TRBJ2-7	-
TGTGCCAGTAGTATAGCAGGCGGCGGGACGACCTACGAGCAGTACTTC	CASSIAGGGTTYEQYF	-	16	TRBV19	TRBJ2-7	few
TGTGCCAGCAGCGGAAGTAGCGGGAGGAGATCCTACAATGAGCAGTTCTTC	CASSGSSGRRSYNEQFF	TRBD2	17	TRBV9	TRBJ2-1	-
TGTGTCAGCAGCCGGACTAGCGGGAGTATAGGAGAGCAGTACTTC	CVSSRTSGSIGEQYF	TRBD2	15	TRBV7-8	TRBJ2-7	-
TGTGCCAGCAGCTCCCGGCAGGTCGGGAGGACTGAGCAGTTCTTC	CASSSRQVGRTEQFF	TRBD2	15	TRBV28	TRBJ2-1	many
TGTGCCAGCAGCCAATCGCCTCCACTCCACGAGCAGTACTTC	CASSQSPPLHEQYF	-	14	TRBV3-1	TRBJ2-7	many
TGTGCCAGCAGCGTGGGACAGGGGTTCGGCTCCTACGAGCAGTACTTC	CASSVGQGFGSYEQYF	TRBD1	16	TRBV9	TRBJ2-7	-
TGTGCCAGCAGCCAAGGACTAGCGGGATGGGGCTACGAGCAGTACTTC	CASSQGLAGWGYEQYF	TRBD2	16	TRBV14	TRBJ2-7	-
TGTGCTAGTGGTTTGGGGGACAGCCGGGCGGAAAAACTGTTTTTT	CASGLGDSRAEKLFF	TRBD1	15	TRBV12-5	TRBJ1-4	-